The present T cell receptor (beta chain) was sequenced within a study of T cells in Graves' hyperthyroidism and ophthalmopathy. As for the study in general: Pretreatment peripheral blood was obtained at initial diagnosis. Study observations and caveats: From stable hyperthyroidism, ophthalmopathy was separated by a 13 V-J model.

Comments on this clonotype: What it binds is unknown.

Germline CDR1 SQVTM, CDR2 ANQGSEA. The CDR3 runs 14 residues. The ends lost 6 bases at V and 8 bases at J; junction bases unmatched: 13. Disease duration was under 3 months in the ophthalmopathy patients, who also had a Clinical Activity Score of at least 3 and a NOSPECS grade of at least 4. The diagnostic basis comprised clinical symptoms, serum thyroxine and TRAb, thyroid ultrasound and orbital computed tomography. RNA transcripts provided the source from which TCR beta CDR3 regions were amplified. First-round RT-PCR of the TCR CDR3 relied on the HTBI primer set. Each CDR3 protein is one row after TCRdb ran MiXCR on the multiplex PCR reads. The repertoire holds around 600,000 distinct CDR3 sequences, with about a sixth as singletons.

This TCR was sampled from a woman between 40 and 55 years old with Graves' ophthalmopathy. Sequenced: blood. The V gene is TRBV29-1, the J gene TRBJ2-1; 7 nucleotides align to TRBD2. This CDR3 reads CSVAGPREEDEQFF. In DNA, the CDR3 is TGCAGCGTAGCCGGGCCCCGGGAGGAAGATGAGCAGTTCTTC.